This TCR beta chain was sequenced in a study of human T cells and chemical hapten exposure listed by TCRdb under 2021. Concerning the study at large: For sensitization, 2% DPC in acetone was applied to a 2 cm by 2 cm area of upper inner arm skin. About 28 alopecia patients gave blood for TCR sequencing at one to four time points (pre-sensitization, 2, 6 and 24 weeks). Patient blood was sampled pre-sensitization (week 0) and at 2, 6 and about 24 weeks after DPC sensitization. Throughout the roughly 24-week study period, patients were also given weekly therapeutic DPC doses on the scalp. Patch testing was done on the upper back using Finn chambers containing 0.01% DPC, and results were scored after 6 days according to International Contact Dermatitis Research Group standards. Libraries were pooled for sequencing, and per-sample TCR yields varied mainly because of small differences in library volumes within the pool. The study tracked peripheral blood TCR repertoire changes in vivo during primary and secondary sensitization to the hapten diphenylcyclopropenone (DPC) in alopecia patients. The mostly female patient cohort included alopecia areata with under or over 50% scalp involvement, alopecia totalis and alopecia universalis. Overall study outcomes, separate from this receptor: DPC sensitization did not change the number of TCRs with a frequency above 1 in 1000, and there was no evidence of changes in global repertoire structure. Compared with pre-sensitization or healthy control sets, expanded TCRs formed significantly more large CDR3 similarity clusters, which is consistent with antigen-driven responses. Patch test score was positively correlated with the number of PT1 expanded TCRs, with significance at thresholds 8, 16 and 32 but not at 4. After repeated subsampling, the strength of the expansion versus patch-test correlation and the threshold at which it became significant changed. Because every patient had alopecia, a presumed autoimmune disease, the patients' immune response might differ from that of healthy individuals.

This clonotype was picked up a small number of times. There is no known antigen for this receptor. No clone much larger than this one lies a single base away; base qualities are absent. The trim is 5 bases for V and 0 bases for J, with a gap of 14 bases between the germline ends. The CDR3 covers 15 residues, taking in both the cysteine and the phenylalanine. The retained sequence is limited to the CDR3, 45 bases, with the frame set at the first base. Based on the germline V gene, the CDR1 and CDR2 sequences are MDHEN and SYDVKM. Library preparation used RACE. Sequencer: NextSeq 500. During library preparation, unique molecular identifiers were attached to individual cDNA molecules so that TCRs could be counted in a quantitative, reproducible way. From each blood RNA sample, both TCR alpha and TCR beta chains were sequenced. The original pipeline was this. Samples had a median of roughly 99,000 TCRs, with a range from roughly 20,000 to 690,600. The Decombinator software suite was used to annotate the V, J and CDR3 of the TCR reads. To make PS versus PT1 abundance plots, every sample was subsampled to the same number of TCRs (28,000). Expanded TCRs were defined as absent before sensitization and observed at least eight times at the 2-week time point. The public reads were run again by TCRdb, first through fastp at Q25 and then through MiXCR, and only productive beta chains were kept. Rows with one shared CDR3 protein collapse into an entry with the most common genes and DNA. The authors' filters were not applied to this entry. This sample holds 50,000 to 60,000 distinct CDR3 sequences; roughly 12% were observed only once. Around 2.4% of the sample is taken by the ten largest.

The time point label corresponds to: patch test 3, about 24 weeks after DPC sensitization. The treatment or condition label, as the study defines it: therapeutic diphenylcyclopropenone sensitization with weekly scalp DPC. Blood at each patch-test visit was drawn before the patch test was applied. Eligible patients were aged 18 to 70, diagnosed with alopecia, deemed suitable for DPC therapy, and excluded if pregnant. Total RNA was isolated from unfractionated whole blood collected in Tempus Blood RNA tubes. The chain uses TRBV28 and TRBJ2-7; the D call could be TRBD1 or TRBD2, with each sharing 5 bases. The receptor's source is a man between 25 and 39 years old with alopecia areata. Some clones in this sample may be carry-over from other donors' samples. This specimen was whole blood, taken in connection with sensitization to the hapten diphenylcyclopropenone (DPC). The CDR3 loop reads CASSGTGSGSYEQYF. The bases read TGTGCCAGCAGTGGGACGGGCTCCGGCTCCTACGAGCAGTACTTC.